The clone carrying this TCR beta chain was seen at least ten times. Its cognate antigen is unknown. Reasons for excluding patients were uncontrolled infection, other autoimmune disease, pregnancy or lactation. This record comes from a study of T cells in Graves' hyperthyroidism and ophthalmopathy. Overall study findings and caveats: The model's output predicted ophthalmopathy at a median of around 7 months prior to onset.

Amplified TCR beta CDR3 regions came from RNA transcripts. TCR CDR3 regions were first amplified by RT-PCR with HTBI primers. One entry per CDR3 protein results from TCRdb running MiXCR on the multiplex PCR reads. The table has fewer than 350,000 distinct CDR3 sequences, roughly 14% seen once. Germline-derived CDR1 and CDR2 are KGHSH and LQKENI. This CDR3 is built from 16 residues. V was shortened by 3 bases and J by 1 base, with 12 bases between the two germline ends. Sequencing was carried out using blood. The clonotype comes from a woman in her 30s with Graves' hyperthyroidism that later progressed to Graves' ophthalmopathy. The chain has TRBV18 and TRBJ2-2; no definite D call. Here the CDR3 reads CASSPETPGNTGELFF. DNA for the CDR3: TGTGCCAGCTCACCGGAAACTCCGGGGAACACCGGGGAGCTGTTTTTT.